The 7 T cell receptor beta chains listed next were all sequenced from one sample in a study of shared clonotypes between healthy human individuals. TCRdb keeps only in-frame clones here, not all; method: immunoSEQ multiplex PCR. Among some 2,100,000 clones listed, 85% to 95% were seen once. The naive CD8 population came from CD45RO-negative cells selected for CCR7, without terminally differentiated effector memory CD45RA+ cells. Material: naive CD8+ T cells from PBMCs. All receptors come from a man in his late teens or twenties in good health. Some clones in this sample may be carry-over from other donors' samples.

The rearrangement uses TRBV10-1 and TRBJ2-1; D is ambiguous. Germline V lookup: CDR1 WNHNN, CDR2 SYGVQD (reference sequence). V was cut by 4 bases and J by 5 bases, with 12 bases left in between. The CDR3 is 14 residues long. CDR3 region: CASSAGGWNNEQFF. In DNA, the CDR3 is TGCGCCAGCAGTGCCGGTGGTTGGAACAATGAGCAGTTCTTC.

The CDR3 DNA reads TGTGCCAGCAGTTACACCGACATTTACGAGCAGTACTTC. As protein: CASSYTDIYEQYF. The chain links TRBV6-5 to TRBJ2-7, with D unclear. Germline V gene sequence: CDR1 MNHEY, CDR2 SVGAGI. The CDR3 is made up of 13 amino acids. Trimming left V 2 bases short and J 4 bases short, with 9 bases between.

The chain has TRBV4-2 and TRBJ2-2, with a tentative D call TRBD1 (6 bases). V was clipped by 4 bases and J by 1 base, with 10 bases between them. CDR3 length: 15 residues. Looked up from germline, CDR1 is LGHNA and CDR2 is YNFKEQ. CDR3 sequence (DNA): TGTGCCAGCAGCCCGCAGGGGAGGAACACCGGGGAGCTGTTTTTT. This encodes CASSPQGRNTGELFF.

The CDR3 coding sequence is TGTGCCAGCAGCAAAGAGGGGGAAAAACTGTTTTTT. As protein: CASSKEGEKLFF. This chain connects TRBV21-1 to TRBJ1-4; the DNA was not compared with TRBD1, the D call given in the table. TRBV21-1 constitutes a pseudogene. This CDR3 has 12 residues.

This rearrangement joins TRBV4-3 to TRBJ1-1; D gene uncertain. Germline V CDR1 and CDR2: LGHNA, YSLEER. V was clipped by 0 bases and J by 4 bases, with 12 bases between them. The CDR3 totals 15 residues. The CDR3 DNA reads TGCGCCAGCAGCCAAGATCTCCGGACGGGCACTGAAGCTTTCTTT. Amino acid sequence: CASSQDLRTGTEAFF.

The V call is TRBV7-6, the J call TRBJ2-1; a possible D gene is TRBD2 (6 bases). CDR1 is SGHVS and CDR2 is FNYEAQ in the germline V gene. The CDR3 runs 16 residues. V lost 4 bases, J lost 6 bases, and 19 bases lay in between. The CDR3 here is CASSSPRGAFVNEQFF. In nucleotides, the CDR3 is TGTGCCAGCAGCTCCCCTCGCGGGGCGTTCGTCAATGAGCAGTTCTTC.

The chain joins TRBV28 to TRBJ2-7, with no clear D. Trimming left V 2 bases short and J 5 bases short, with 10 bases between. The germline CDR1 and CDR2 sequences are MDHEN and SYDVKM. The CDR3 is 13 residues long. CDR3 residues: CASSLRPGDEQYF. CDR3 coding DNA: TGTGCCAGCAGTTTACGGCCAGGAGACGAGCAGTACTTC.